This TCR beta chain was identified in a study of OX40 agonist ivuxolimab in advanced cancers. Study-level background: Ivuxolimab, an agonistic anti-OX40 (CD134) antibody, was given to patients.

The assay was immunoSEQ multiplex PCR, and TCRdb's table has in-frame clones only and misses some. The sample contains under 85,000 clones, 85% to 90% of which appear only once. The CDR3 has 15 residues. Germline V gene data show CDR1 as LGHNA and CDR2 as YNFKEQ. The junction had 6 bases not matched to a gene; V was cut back by 0 bases and J by 5 bases. Comments on this clone: Its antigen is as yet unknown.

The study's findings and limits: Expanded clones tended on average to be more numerous among CD8+ T cells than CD4+.

This chain joins TRBV4-2 and TRBJ2-7; 8 bases are a match to TRBD2. Sequencing was performed on CD4+ or CD8+ T cells sorted from blood, taken in a trial of the OX40 agonist ivuxolimab. This TCR derives from an adult with an advanced solid tumor such as melanoma, head and neck, liver or kidney cancer. The CDR3, as DNA: TGTGCCAGCAGCCAAGATGCCGGGAGGGTCAACGAGCAGTACTTC. Its protein product is CASSQDAGRVNEQYF.